Listed below are T cell receptor beta chains from one sample, sequenced in a study of a mutant IDH1 vaccine in newly diagnosed glioma. Generated by immunoSEQ multiplex PCR, the TCRdb table keeps only in-frame clones and is missing some. The sample gives over 75,000 clones, over 75% of which show up once; more than 4.5% is in the top ten. For these TCRs, the target antigens are not known. Sequences were derived from PBMCs, sampled from a glioma patient whose treatment included an IDH1 peptide vaccine. These TCRs come from a man in his forties or fifties with glioma. CDR3s include the opening cysteine and the closing phenylalanine or tryptophan. The order of the fields is D gene, J gene, V gene, clone size, CDR3 DNA, CDR3 protein. The D gene is left open where the match is weak. Rows give clone size only sometimes, using once, few, many, or a class for an expanded clone.

NA	TRBJ2-7	TRBV4-2	NA	TGTGCCAGCAGCCAAGATGGCCCCTACGAGGAGCAGTACTTC	CASSQDGPYEEQYF
NA	TRBJ1-3	TRBV10-1	NA	TGCGCCAGCAGTGAGTTTGACGTTGGAAACACCATATATTTT	CASSEFDVGNTIYF
TRBD2	TRBJ2-1	TRBV7-2	NA	TGTGCCAGCAGCTTACTAGCGGGGAAGATTGAGCAGTTCTTC	CASSLLAGKIEQFF
TRBD1	TRBJ2-7	TRBV5-4	NA	TGTGCCAGCAGCAAAGAGGGACAGCTCCCCTACGAGCAGTACTTC	CASSKEGQLPYEQYF
TRBD2	TRBJ2-3	TRBV7-2	NA	TGTGCCAGCAGCTTGGGACTAGCGGGGGGGTCCGATACGCAGTATTTT	CASSLGLAGGSDTQYF
NA	TRBJ1-4	TRBV19	NA	TGTGCCAGTACTTCCAGCGATCATGGACAAAATGAAAAACTGTTTTTT	CASTSSDHGQNEKLFF
NA	TRBJ1-4	TRBV7-2	NA	TGTGCCAGCAGTACAAGGGAAAAACTGTTTTTT	CASSTREKLFF
NA	TRBJ2-2	TRBV30	NA	TGTGCCCGGGAGAGGACAACGAACACCGGGGAGCTGTTTTTT	CARERTTNTGELFF
NA	TRBJ2-1	TRBV18	NA	TGTGCCAGCTCACCACCGCCGTGGCGGAGCTCCTACAATGAGCAGTTCTTC	CASSPPPWRSSYNEQFF
NA	TRBJ2-7	TRBV5-1	NA	TGCGCCAGCACGGAGCCGGGACTCTCCTACGAGCAGTACTTC	CASTEPGLSYEQYF
NA	TRBJ1-2	TRBV4-2	NA	TGTGCCAGCAGCCAAGCCCCTCGGGGCTCTGGGGGCTACACCTTC	CASSQAPRGSGGYTF
NA	TRBJ1-5	TRBV19	few	TGTGCCAGTAGTATAGTCCCGGGACGGATCAATCAGCCCCAGCATTTT	CASSIVPGRINQPQHF
NA	TRBJ1-4	TRBV25-1	NA	TGTGCCAGCACGGGAGGGCAGGGGAGGGAAAAACTGTTTTTT	CASTGGQGREKLFF
NA	TRBJ2-3	TRBV2	NA	TGTGCCAGCAGGGTTACAGGCCCCAGCGACTCGTCACAAGGGCACAAGGTCACAGATACGCAGTATTTT	CASRVTGPSDSSQGHKVTDTQYF
NA	TRBJ2-7	TRBV4-3	NA	TGCGCCAGCAGCCAAGTTGCAGGGTCCTACGAGCAGTACTTC	CASSQVAGSYEQYF
NA	TRBJ2-1	TRBV18	few	TGTGCCAGCTCAACCGGCTATGAGCAGTTCTTC	CASSTGYEQFF
NA	TRBJ1-6	TRBV28	NA	TGTGCCAGCAACCTGATTGGCTCACCCCTCCACTTT	CASNLIGSPLHF